Shown below are 17 T cell receptor beta chains from a single sample sequenced in a study of blood T cell repertoires in COVID-19. This table comes from immunoSEQ multiplex PCR, and its TCRdb copy is limited to in-frame clones, with some not included. This table has about 200,000 clones, about 83% appearing once. The sequenced material came from peripheral blood. These receptors originate from a woman in her 70s with active or convalescent COVID-19.

This clone came up once. This chain uses TRBV19 with TRBJ1-5; 8 bases line up with TRBD1. Germline-derived CDR1 and CDR2 are LNHDA and SQIVND (reference sequence). This CDR3 is built from 14 residues. The trim removed 5 bases at V and 6 bases at J, leaving 6 bases unmatched. CDR3 nucleotide sequence: TGTGCCAGTAGTGTTGACAGGGGTTTTCAGCCCCAGCATTTT. Its translation is CASSVDRGFQPQHF.

The chain is built from TRBV24-1 and TRBJ2-1; D is uncertain. V was pared by 5 bases and J by 9 bases, with 10 bases between. CDR1 and CDR2 from the germline V gene are KGHDR and SFDVKD. CDR3 length: 12 residues. The CDR3 nucleotides read TGTGCCACCAGTGTTAGAGGCGGTGAGCAGTTCTTC. It encodes CATSVRGGEQFF.

The chain recombines TRBV5-1 with TRBJ2-3, with a weak D call TRBD2 (5 bases). The V and J ends lost 3 bases and 2 bases respectively, with 13 bases between them. CDR3 length equals 15 residues. Germline V gives CDR1 SGHRS, CDR2 YFSETQ. CDR3 nucleotides: TGCGCCAGCAGCTCAGCGAGGGCTTACACAGATACGCAGTATTTT. Its protein is CASSSARAYTDTQYF. Combining the CDR3 with reference TRBV5-1 and TRBJ2-3 gives the whole variable domain KAGVTQTPRYLIKTRGQQVTLSCSPISGHRSVSWYQQTPGQGLQFLFEYFSETQRNKGNFPGRFSGRQFSNSRSEMNVSTLELGDSALYLCASSSARAYTDTQYFGPGTRLTVL.

The chain joins TRBV6-5 to TRBJ2-3; the D gene is possibly TRBD2 (5 bases). The CDR3 runs 12 residues. Germline loops: CDR1 MNHEY, CDR2 SVGAGI. The V gene lost 10 bases and the J gene lost 11 bases, with 19 bases spanning the gap. This CDR3 is CATRLSSGWQYF. The CDR3 region has the DNA TGTGCCACTCGGCTGTCTTCGGGGTGGCAGTATTTT.

This clone was detected only once. The chain joins TRBV4-1 to TRBJ2-5; the D gene is possibly TRBD1 (6 bases). CDR1 is MGHRA and CDR2 is YSYEKL in the germline V gene. V gave up 6 bases and J gave up 5 bases, with 13 bases separating them. CDR3 length: 13 residues. DNA of the CDR3: TGCGCCAGCAGGCCGCAGGGGTGGGAGACCCAGTACTTC. This translates into CASRPQGWETQYF.

V usage is TRBV5-5 and J usage is TRBJ2-1; 10 nucleotides match TRBD2. J lost 4 bases, V lost 1 base, and 5 bases had no gene match. This CDR3 has 16 amino acids. Germline V gene sequence: CDR1 SGHKS, CDR2 YYEKEE (reference sequence). CDR3 DNA: TGTGCCAGCAGCTTGTTAGCGGGAGGAGGTTACAATGAGCAGTTCTTC. It specifies CASSLLAGGGYNEQFF.

This chain connects TRBV19 to TRBJ2-7, with TRBD1 identical over 9 bases. V was pared by 7 bases and J by 2 bases, with 9 bases of the junction left unmatched. The CDR3 runs to 15 residues. The germline V gene has CDR1 LNHDA and CDR2 SQIVND (reference sequence). The DNA of the CDR3 is TGTGCCAGTACTCCGGGACAGGGAGCGGCCTACGAGCAGTACTTC. Residues: CASTPGQGAAYEQYF.

In its sample, this clone was seen once. The chain links TRBV19 to TRBJ1-3; a weak D match, TRBD1 (6 bases). Looked up from germline, CDR1 is LNHDA and CDR2 is SQIVND (reference sequence). This CDR3 has 14 amino acids. Trimming took off 5 bases at V and 4 bases at J, with 12 bases between the two ends. The CDR3 here is CASSAGTIGNTIYF. CDR3 in DNA: TGTGCCAGTAGTGCCGGGACAATCGGAAACACCATATATTTT.

The V and J genes are TRBV6-5 and TRBJ2-2; a possible D gene is TRBD2 (5 bases). The germline gives CDR1 MNHEY, CDR2 SVGAGI. The CDR3 has 15 residues. V lost 2 bases, J lost 0 bases, and 7 bases lay in between. CDR3 DNA: TGTGCCAGCAGTTACGACGGGGCGAACACCGGGGAGCTGTTTTTT. Translating it yields CASSYDGANTGELFF.

DNA of the CDR3: TGTGCCAGCAGTTCCGAGCCCTACCCCCACACTGAAGCTTTCTTT. It encodes CASSSEPYPHTEAFF. This chain joins TRBV6-6 and TRBJ1-1; no clear D. Trimming cost V 4 bases and J 3 bases, with 15 bases left between them. Germline V gene lookup returns CDR1 MNHNY and CDR2 SVGAGI (reference sequence). This CDR3 is built from 15 residues.

CDR3 protein: CASSSYVVGNTIYF. In nucleotides, the CDR3 is TGTGCCAGCAGTTCCTACGTTGTTGGAAACACCATATATTTT. The V call is TRBV6-1, the J call TRBJ1-3; D is ambiguous. This CDR3 is 14 amino acids long. The germline gives CDR1 MNHNS, CDR2 SASEGT. Trimming shortened V by 5 bases and J by 3 bases, and 11 bases separated the two germline ends.

The chain recombines TRBV7-8 with TRBJ2-2; TRBD1 matches at 7 bases. Germline loops: CDR1 SGHVS, CDR2 FQNEAQ. This CDR3 spans 17 amino acids. The V segment lost 1 base and the J segment 3 bases; nucleotides outside the gene matches: 8. CDR3 sequence: CASSLGEQGTYTGELFF. CDR3 coding DNA: TGTGCCAGCAGCTTAGGGGAACAGGGGACCTACACCGGGGAGCTGTTTTTT.

The chain uses TRBV11-2 and TRBJ2-7; D is perhaps TRBD2 (5 bases). The CDR3 consists of 15 residues. Germline CDR1 and CDR2: SGHAT and FQNNGV. With 1 base removed from V and 7 bases from J, the gap between germline ends came to 17 bases. The CDR3 protein is CASSLGSRRPGEQYF. CDR3 in DNA: TGTGCCAGCAGCTTAGGAAGCCGCCGCCCGGGGGAGCAGTACTTC.

This clone occurred a few times. This sequence joins TRBV1 and TRBJ2-7; TRBD1 is the table's D call, not checked against the DNA. TRBV1 is a pseudogene locus. This CDR3 is 16 amino acids long. The DNA of the CDR3 is TGCACCAGCAGCCAAAAGACGGACAGGGGAGCGTACGAGCAGTACTTC. It translates to CTSSQKTDRGAYEQYF.

The gene calls are TRBV7-6 and TRBJ2-1, with TRBD2 matching 13 bases. This CDR3 is built from 18 residues. V was clipped by 0 bases and J by 9 bases; unmatched bases: 11. Germline V gene data show CDR1 as SGHVS and CDR2 as FNYEAQ. CDR3 coding DNA: TGTGCCAGCAGCTTAGCCACGGGACTAGCGGGACTCGGCAGTGAGCAGTTCTTC. Amino acid sequence: CASSLATGLAGLGSEQFF.

The gene calls are TRBV5-1 and TRBJ1-6; no firm D call. The CDR3 covers 14 residues. The V end was cut by 1 base, the J end by 5 bases, with 7 bases between. From germline, CDR1 is SGHRS and CDR2 YFSETQ. CDR3 DNA: TGCGCCAGCAGCTTGTCTCCCGATAATTCACCCCTCCACTTT. Amino acid sequence: CASSLSPDNSPLHF.

J is TRBJ2-3 and V is TRBV15; TRBD2 matches at 14 bases. CDR1 LNHNV and CDR2 YYDKDF come from the germline V gene (reference sequence). The V segment lost 4 bases and the J segment 4 bases; nucleotides outside the gene matches: 19. This CDR3 has 21 amino acids. For the CDR3, the DNA is TGTGCCACCAGCAAGTCAACCATGGGACTAGCGGGAGTTTTTAGTCCAGATACGCAGTATTTT. Translating gives CATSKSTMGLAGVFSPDTQYF.